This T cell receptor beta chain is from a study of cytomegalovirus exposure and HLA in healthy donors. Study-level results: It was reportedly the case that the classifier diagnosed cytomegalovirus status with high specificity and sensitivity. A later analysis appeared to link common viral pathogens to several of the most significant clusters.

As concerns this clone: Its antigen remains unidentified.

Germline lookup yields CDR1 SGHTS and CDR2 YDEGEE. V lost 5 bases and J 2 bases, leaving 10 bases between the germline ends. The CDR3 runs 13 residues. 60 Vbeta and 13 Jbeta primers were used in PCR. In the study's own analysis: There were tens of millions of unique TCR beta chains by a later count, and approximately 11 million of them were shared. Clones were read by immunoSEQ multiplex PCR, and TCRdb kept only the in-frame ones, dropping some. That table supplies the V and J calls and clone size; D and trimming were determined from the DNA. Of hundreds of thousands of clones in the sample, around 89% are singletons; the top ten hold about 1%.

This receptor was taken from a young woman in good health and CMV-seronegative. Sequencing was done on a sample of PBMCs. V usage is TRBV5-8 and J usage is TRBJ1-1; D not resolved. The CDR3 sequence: CASSSDTNTEAFF. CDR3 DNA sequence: TGTGCCAGCAGTTCCGACACTAACACTGAAGCTTTCTTT.